The 9 T cell receptor beta chains given below trace back to one sample, sequenced in a study of breast tumors, draining lymph nodes, adjacent tissues. TCRdb ran MiXCR on the multiplex PCR reads and lists one entry per CDR3 protein. The profile shows 120,000 to 150,000 distinct CDR3 sequences, around a third of them singletons. The lymph nodes were axillary draining lymph nodes from breast cancer patients. The source material was axillary lymph node tissue. The receptors stem from a female donor with breast cancer. Some clones in this sample may be carry-over from other donors' samples.

This clonotype was counted many times. V usage is TRBV12-3 or TRBV12-4 and J usage is TRBJ2-7, with 7 positions matching TRBD2. V dropped 5 bases and J dropped 2; count of bases not matched to a gene: 6. The CDR3 consists of 14 residues. This chain's CDR3 is CASSRDGLAYEQYV. CDR3 coding DNA: TGTGCCAGCAGTCGGGACGGACTAGCCTACGAGCAGTACGTC.

This clonotype was picked up many times. The chain combines TRBV15 with TRBJ1-4; D not certain. The CDR3 consists of 14 residues. V lost 4 bases and J 10 bases, leaving 16 bases between the germline ends. Germline assignment: CDR1 LNHNV and CDR2 YYDKDF (reference sequence). The CDR3 sequence is CATSNSLTDAKLFF. CDR3 nucleotide sequence: TGTGCCACCAGCAACTCCCTAACTGATGCAAAACTGTTTTTT.

Comments on this clonotype: With a much larger clone just one base away, this may be a read error. The V and J genes are TRBV3-1 and TRBJ1-4; 7 positions match TRBD1. The CDR3 contains 14 residues. J lost 12 bases, V lost 1 base, and 8 bases had no gene match. In germline, CDR1 is LGHDT, CDR2 YNNKEL (reference sequence). The CDR3 here is CASSQGQGWEELFF. The CDR3 DNA reads TGTGCCAGCAGCCAAGGACAGGGTTGGGAAGAACTGTTTTTT.

Details on this clonotype: A much larger clone is a single base away; this may be a read error. The chain couples TRBV5-6 to TRBJ2-5, with unresolved D. The V end lost 2 bases, the J end lost 2 bases, and 16 bases lay between the germline ends. Per the germline V gene, CDR1 is SGHDT and CDR2 is YYEEEE. The CDR3 loop spans 16 amino acids. CDR3 amino acids: CASSFVMAAGQETQYF. The CDR3 DNA reads TGTGCCAGCAGCTTCGTGATGGCGGCCGGGCAAGAGACCCAGTACTTC.

This clonotype was counted a single time. The chain recombines TRBV5-1 with TRBJ2-7; D may be TRBD1 or TRBD2 (5 bases each). The CDR3 loop spans 16 amino acids. The ends were cut back, 4 bases at V and 5 bases at J, with 22 bases in the middle. Germline values: CDR1 SGHRS, CDR2 YFSETQ. The DNA for the CDR3 is TGCGCCAGCAGCCCGGGACGGGGCACGGGTGGCCACGAGCAGTACTTC. Its translation is CASSPGRGTGGHEQYF.

This clonotype was counted many times. V is TRBV7-2 and J is TRBJ2-1; 10 bases agree with TRBD2. CDR1 is SGHTA and CDR2 is FQGNSA in the germline V gene. The CDR3 sequence is 15 residues long. Trimming took 5 bases from V and 4 from J; bases not matched to a gene: 5. The CDR3 loop reads CASSPELAGYNEQFF. The CDR3 coding sequence is TGTGCCAGCAGCCCGGAACTAGCGGGATACAATGAGCAGTTCTTC.

The rearrangement links TRBV7-9 to TRBJ2-3; 8 bases fit TRBD1. V lost 4 bases and J lost 0; bases outside the gene matches: 3. CDR3 size: 15 residues. Germline assignment: CDR1 SEHNR and CDR2 FQNEAQ (reference sequence). As DNA, the CDR3 is TGTGCCAGCAGCTCGCGGGACAGGAGCACAGATACGCAGTATTTT. Its protein is CASSSRDRSTDTQYF.

This clonotype occurred many times. The V call is TRBV19, the J call TRBJ1-5, with TRBD1 matching 8 bases. V gave up 4 bases and J gave up 5 bases; unmatched junction bases: 7. This CDR3 has 15 amino acids. Germline CDR1 LNHDA, CDR2 SQIVND (reference sequence). This CDR3 is CASSTWTGLDQPQHF. CDR3 in DNA: TGTGCCAGTAGTACATGGACAGGGTTAGATCAGCCCCAGCATTTT. Full variable domain (outside the CDR3, taken from reference TRBV19 and TRBJ1-5): DGGITQSPKYLFRKEGQNVTLSCEQNLNHDAMYWYRQDPGQGLRLIYYSQIVNDFQKGDIAEGYSVSREKKESFPLTVTSAQKNPTAFYLCASSTWTGLDQPQHFGDGTRLSIL.

In this sample, this clonotype turned up many times. The chain links TRBV20-1 to TRBJ2-1; 13 nucleotides agree with TRBD2. This CDR3 is built from 14 residues. The germline V gene has CDR1 DFQATT and CDR2 SNEGSKA (reference sequence). The ends lost 2 bases at V and 10 bases at J; junction bases unmatched: 5. CDR3 nucleotides: TGCAGTGCTAGAACTAGCGGGGGGGCAGGAGAGCAGTTCTTC. Translation: CSARTSGGAGEQFF.